This T cell receptor beta chain was retrieved from a study of regulatory T cells in long-lasting Graves disease. This CDR3 has 14 residues. Trimming stripped 3 bases from V and 4 bases from J, with 8 bases between. CDR1 KGHDR and CDR2 SFDVKD come from the germline V gene. On this clonotype itself: What it binds is unknown.

General study findings and limits: Sample size was small, which may have lowered accuracy. Less diverse TCR repertoires were seen in persistent Graves' patients than in newly diagnosed ones.

Time point denoted: newly diagnosed GD, antithyroid drugs for less than 3 months. Scientists built the TCR library using RNA that was extracted from PBMCs. Libraries of TCR beta came from iRepertoire HTBI primers plus Arm-PCR of CDR3 regions. MiXCR was run by TCRdb on the multiplex PCR reads, yielding one entry per CDR3 protein. This sample has roughly 520,000 distinct CDR3 sequences; around 12% occur once, and the top ten carry roughly 8.2%. Separately, the same data were catalogued under a study of T cells in Graves' hyperthyroidism and ophthalmopathy. Per that paper: Exclusion of patients followed from uncontrolled infection, other autoimmune disease, pregnancy or lactation.

The TCR comes from a woman in her twenties or thirties with Graves disease. The chain uses TRBV24-1 and TRBJ2-2; D remains ambiguous. This sample comprised peripheral blood mononuclear cells (PBMCs), obtained at new diagnosis, from a patient treated with antithyroid drugs. In DNA, the CDR3 is TGTGCCACCAGTGATGCAAAGCCCACCGGGGAGCTGTTTTTT. Encoded protein: CATSDAKPTGELFF.